A single TCR beta chain is shown here with its context. As yet, its antigen is unknown. The CDR3 totals 13 residues. Trimming left V 1 base short and J 3 bases short, with 6 bases between. Germline values: CDR1 SGHAT, CDR2 FQDESV (reference sequence). The sample comes from a study of cytomegalovirus exposure and HLA in healthy donors. Findings and caveats of the study: A later analysis showed TCR association rates differing by HLA locus, peaking at DRB1 and lowest at HLA-C. Per a later analysis, HLA-associated TCR beta chains showed more clonal expansion than other, equally common TCR beta chains.

Sampled while nominally healthy, donors likely had unrecorded immune exposures. 13 Jbeta primers and 60 Vbeta primers were used for the PCR. Assay used: immunoSEQ multiplex PCR; TCRdb lists only in-frame clones, some missing. The data show some 150,000 clones, 70% to 80% seen once. The chain employs TRBV11-1 and TRBJ2-5; D not certain. This sequence originates from a human donor in good health. The sequenced sample was PBMCs. CDR3 loop: CASSLVSKETQYF. The CDR3 DNA follows: TGTGCCAGCAGCTTAGTGTCCAAAGAGACCCAGTACTTC.